This section outlines one T cell receptor beta chain sequence together with its context. In the study's own analysis: Counting gave a median of approximately 97,000 TCRs per sample, with values ranging from about 23,224 to 700,000. TCRdb reanalysed the RACE reads using MiXCR and keeps one entry per CDR3 protein. The V and J calls follow TCRdb's processing rather than the paper's. The sample has some 64,000 distinct CDR3 sequences, approximately 10% seen once. The CDR3 contains 15 residues. Trimming removed 7 bases at V and 1 base at J, with 17 bases between. Germline assignment: CDR1 MDHEN and CDR2 SYDVKM. The data belong to a study of human T cells and chemical hapten exposure. Across the whole study: The study lasted roughly 26 weeks, and patients were dosed weekly with diphenylcyclopropenone on the scalp throughout. Among samples, TCR yields varied mainly because of small differences in pooled library volume.

Time point indicated: patch test 3, about 24 weeks after DPC sensitization. Stated treatment: therapeutic diphenylcyclopropenone sensitization with weekly scalp DPC. Sequencing was performed on whole blood, taken in connection with sensitization to the hapten diphenylcyclopropenone (DPC). The gene calls are TRBV28 and TRBJ2-7; TRBD2 might be the D (6 bases). The receptor comes from a woman aged 30 to 39 with alopecia areata. Some clones in this sample may be carry-over from other donors' samples. The CDR3 sequence: CASTLGSGVSYEQYF. The CDR3 DNA reads TGTGCCAGCACCCTGGGCTCGGGGGTTTCCTACGAGCAGTACTTC.